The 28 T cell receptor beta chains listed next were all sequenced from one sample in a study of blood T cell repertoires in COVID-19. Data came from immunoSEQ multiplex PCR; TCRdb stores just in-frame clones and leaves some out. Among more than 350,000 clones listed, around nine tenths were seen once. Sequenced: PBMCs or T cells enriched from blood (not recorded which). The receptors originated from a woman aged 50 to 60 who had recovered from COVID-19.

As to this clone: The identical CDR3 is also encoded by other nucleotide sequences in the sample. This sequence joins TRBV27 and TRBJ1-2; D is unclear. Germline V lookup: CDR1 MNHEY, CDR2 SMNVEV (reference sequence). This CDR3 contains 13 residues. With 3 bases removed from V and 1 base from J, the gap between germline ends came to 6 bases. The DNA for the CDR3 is TGTGCCAGCAGTTTCAACAGTAACTATGGCTACACCTTC. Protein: CASSFNSNYGYTF.

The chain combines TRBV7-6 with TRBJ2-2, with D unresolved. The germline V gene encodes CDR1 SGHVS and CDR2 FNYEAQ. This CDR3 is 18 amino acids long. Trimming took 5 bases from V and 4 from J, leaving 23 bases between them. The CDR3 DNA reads TGTGCCAGCAGCCCCCACCTATCGACCTATCAGGCCACCGGGGAGCTGTTTTTT. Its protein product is CASSPHLSTYQATGELFF.

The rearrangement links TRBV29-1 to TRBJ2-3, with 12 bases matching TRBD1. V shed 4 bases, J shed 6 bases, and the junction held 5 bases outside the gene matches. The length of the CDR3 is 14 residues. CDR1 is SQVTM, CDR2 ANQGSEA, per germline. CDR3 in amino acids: CSVAGTGGWDTQYF. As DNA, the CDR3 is TGCAGCGTTGCCGGGACAGGGGGCTGGGATACGCAGTATTTT.

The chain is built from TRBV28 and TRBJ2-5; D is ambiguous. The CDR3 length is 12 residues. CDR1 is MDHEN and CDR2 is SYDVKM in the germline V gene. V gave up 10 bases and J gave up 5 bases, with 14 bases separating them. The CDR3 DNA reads TGTGCCACCTACAGCAGCCGGGAGACCCAGTACTTC. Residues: CATYSSRETQYF.

For the CDR3, the DNA is TGTGCCAGCAGTGGGACAGGGGTTTCACCCCTCCACTTT. Residues: CASSGTGVSPLHF. The rearrangement links TRBV28 to TRBJ1-6; TRBD1 matches at 10 bases. The CDR3 has 13 residues. CDR1 and CDR2 (germline): MDHEN, SYDVKM. The trim removed 5 bases at V and 9 bases at J, leaving 1 base unmatched.

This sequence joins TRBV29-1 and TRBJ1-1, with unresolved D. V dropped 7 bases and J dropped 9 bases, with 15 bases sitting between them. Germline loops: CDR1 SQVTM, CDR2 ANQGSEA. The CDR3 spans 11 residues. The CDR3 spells CSGGSATQAFF. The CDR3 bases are TGCAGCGGAGGGTCCGCCACGCAAGCTTTCTTT. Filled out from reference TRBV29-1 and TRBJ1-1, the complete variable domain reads SAVISQKPSRDICQRGTSLTIQCQVDSQVTMMFWYRQQPGQSLTLIATANQGSEATYESGFVIDKFPISRPNLTFSTLTVSNMSPEDSSIYLCSGGSATQAFFGQGTRLTVV.

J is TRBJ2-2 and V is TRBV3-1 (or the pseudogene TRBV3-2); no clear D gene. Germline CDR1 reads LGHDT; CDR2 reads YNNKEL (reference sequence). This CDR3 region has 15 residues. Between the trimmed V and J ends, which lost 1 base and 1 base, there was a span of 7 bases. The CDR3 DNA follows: TGTGCCAGCAGCCAAGTCGTCCTGAACACCGGGGAGCTGTTTTTT. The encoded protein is CASSQVVLNTGELFF.

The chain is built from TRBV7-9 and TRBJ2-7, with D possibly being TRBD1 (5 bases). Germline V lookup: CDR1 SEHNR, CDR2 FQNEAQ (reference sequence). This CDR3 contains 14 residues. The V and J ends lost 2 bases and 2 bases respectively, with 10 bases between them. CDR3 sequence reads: CASSLSAGTYEQYF. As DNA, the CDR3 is TGTGCCAGCAGCTTATCGGCAGGGACCTACGAGCAGTACTTC.

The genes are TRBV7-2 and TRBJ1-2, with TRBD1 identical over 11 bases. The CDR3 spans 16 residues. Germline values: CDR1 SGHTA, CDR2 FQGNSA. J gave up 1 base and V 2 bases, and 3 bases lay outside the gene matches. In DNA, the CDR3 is TGTGCCAGCAGCTTAAGGACAGGGGGCGTTAACTATGGCTACACCTTC. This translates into CASSLRTGGVNYGYTF.

DNA for the CDR3: TGTGCCTGGAGTGAACCAGGCTTGGGTGGCTACACCTTC. This gives the protein CAWSEPGLGGYTF. The chain recombines TRBV30 with TRBJ1-2; no clear D gene. Germline V gene sequence: CDR1 GTSNPN, CDR2 SVGIG (reference sequence). This CDR3 has 13 amino acids. The ends were cut back, 1 base at V and 7 bases at J, with 13 bases in the middle.

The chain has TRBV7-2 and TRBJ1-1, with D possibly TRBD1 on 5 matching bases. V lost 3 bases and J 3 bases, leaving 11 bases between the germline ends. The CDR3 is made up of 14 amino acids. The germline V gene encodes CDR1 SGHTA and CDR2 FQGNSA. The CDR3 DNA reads TGTGCCAGCAGCTTTCGGGGAGGGGACACTGAAGCTTTCTTT. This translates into CASSFRGGDTEAFF. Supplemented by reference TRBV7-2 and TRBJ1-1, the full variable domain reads GAGVSQSPSNKVTEKGKDVELRCDPISGHTALYWYRQSLGQGLEFLIYFQGNSAPDKSGLPSDRFSAERTGGSVSTLTIQRTQQEDSAVYLCASSFRGGDTEAFFGQGTRLTVV.

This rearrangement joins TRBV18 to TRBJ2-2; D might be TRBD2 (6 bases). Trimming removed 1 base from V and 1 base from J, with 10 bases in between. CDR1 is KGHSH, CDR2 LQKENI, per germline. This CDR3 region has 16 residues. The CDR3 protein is CASSPRRLENTGELFF. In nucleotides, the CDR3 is TGTGCCAGCTCACCACGACGACTAGAGAACACCGGGGAGCTGTTTTTT.

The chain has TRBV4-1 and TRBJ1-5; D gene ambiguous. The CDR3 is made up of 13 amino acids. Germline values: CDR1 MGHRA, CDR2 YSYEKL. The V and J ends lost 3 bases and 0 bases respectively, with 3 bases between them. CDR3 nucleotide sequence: TGCGCCAGCAGCCAGTATAGCAATCAGCCCCAGCATTTT. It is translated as CASSQYSNQPQHF.

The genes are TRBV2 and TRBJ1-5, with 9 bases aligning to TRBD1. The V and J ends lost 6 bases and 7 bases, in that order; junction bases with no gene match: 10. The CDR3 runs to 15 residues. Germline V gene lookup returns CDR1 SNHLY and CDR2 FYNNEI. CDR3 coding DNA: TGTGCCAGCAGAGGGACAGGGTCTTTGAGGCAGCCCCAGCATTTT. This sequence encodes CASRGTGSLRQPQHF.

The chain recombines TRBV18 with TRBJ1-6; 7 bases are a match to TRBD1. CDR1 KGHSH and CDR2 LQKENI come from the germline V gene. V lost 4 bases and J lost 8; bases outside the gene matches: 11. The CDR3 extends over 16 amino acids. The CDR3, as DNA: TGTGCCAGCTCACAAACTTCGGGACAGTCGGATTCACCCCTCCACTTT. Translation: CASSQTSGQSDSPLHF. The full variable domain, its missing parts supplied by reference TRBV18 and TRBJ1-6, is NAGVMQNPRHLVRRRGQEARLRCSPMKGHSHVYWYRQLPEEGLKFMVYLQKENIIDESGMPKERFSAEFPKEGPSILRIQQVVRGDSAAYFCASSQTSGQSDSPLHFGNGTRLTVT.

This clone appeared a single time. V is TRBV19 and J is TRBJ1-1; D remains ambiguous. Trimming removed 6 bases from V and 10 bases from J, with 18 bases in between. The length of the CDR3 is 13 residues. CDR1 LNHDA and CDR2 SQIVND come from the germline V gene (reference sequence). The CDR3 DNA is TGTGCCAGTAGCTTAGAGGGTCCCGTGCCAGCTTTCTTT. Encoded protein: CASSLEGPVPAFF. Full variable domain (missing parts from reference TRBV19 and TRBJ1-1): DGGITQSPKYLFRKEGQNVTLSCEQNLNHDAMYWYRQDPGQGLRLIYYSQIVNDFQKGDIAEGYSVSREKKESFPLTVTSAQKNPTAFYLCASSLEGPVPAFFGQGTRLTVV.

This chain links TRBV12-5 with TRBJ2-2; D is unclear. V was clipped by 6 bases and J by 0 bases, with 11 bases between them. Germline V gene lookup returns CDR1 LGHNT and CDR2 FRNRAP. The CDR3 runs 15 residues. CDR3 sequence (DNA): TGTGCTAGTGGGGCCGATCAGACGAACACCGGGGAGCTGTTTTTT. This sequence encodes CASGADQTNTGELFF.

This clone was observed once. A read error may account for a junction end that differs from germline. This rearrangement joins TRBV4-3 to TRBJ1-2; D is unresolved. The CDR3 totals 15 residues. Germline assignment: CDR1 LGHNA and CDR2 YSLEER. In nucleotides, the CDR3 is TGCGCCAGCAGCGAAGACGCGACTAGGGCCTATGGCTACACCTTC. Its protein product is CASSEDATRAYGYTF.

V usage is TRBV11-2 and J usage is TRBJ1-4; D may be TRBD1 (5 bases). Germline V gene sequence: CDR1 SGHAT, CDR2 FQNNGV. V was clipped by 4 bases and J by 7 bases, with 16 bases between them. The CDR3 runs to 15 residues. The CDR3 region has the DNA TGTGCCAGCAGCTCCTTACTCCAGGGTACTGAAAAACTGTTTTTT. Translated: CASSSLLQGTEKLFF.

Here the CDR3 reads CASSLGPMSSSYEQYF. CDR3 nucleotide sequence: TGCGCCAGCAGCTTGGGACCGATGTCTAGCTCCTACGAGCAGTACTTC. V usage is TRBV5-1 and J usage is TRBJ2-7; no firm D call. Deletions cut 0 bases from V and 0 bases from J, with 13 bases between. This CDR3 comprises 16 residues. Germline V gives CDR1 SGHRS, CDR2 YFSETQ.

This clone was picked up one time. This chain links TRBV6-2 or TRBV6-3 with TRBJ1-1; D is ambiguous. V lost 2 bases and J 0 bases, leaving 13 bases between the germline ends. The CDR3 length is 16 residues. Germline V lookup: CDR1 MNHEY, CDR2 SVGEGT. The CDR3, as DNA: TGTGCCAGCAGTTACCCAAGAGGCACCCTGAACACTGAAGCTTTCTTT. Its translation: CASSYPRGTLNTEAFF.

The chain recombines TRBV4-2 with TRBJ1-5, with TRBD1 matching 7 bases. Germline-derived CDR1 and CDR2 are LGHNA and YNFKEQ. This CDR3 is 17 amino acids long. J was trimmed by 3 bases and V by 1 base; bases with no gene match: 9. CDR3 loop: CASSQVFRDRYNQPQHF. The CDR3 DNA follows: TGTGCCAGCAGCCAAGTCTTTCGGGACAGATACAATCAGCCCCAGCATTTT.

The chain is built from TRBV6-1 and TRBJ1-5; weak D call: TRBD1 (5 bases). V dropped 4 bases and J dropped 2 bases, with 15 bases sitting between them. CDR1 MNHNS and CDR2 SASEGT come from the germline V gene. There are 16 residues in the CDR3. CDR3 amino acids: CASSGGIIGGNQPQHF. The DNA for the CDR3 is TGTGCCAGCAGTGGGGGCATCATAGGGGGCAATCAGCCCCAGCATTTT.

Written as DNA, the CDR3 is TGTGCCAGCAGCTTATTGGCGGACAGGGATGGCTACACCTTC. Translated: CASSLLADRDGYTF. The chain is built from TRBV7-9 and TRBJ1-2, with 8 positions matching TRBD1. V dropped 2 bases and J dropped 6; count of bases not matched to a gene: 5. Germline CDR1 and CDR2: SEHNR and FQNEAQ (reference sequence). The CDR3 consists of 14 residues.

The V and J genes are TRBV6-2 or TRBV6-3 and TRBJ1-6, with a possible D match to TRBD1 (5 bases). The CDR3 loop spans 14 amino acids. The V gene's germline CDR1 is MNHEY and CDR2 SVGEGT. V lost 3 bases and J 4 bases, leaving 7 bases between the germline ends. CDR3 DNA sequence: TGTGCCAGCAGTTATGGGGGGTATAATTCACCCCTCCACTTT. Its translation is CASSYGGYNSPLHF.

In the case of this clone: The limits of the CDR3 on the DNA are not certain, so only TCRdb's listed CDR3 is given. This chain's CDR3 is CASSETGFRFGELFF. V is TRBV7-2 and J is TRBJ2-2; the table's D call, TRBD2, was not checked against the DNA. The CDR3 adds up to 15 amino acids, both ends counted. Germline CDR1 is SGHTA and CDR2 is FQGNSA.

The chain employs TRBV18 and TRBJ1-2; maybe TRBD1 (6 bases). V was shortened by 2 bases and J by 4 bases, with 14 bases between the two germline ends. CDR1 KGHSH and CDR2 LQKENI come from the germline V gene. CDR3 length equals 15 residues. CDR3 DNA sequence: TGTGCCAGCTCACCAAATGCAGGGGTGGCCTATGGCTACACCTTC. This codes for CASSPNAGVAYGYTF.

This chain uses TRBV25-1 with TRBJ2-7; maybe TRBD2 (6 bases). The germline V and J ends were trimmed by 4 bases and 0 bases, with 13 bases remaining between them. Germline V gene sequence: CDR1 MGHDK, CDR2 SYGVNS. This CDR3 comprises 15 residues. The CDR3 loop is CASSASWGDSYEQYF. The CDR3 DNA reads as TGTGCCAGCAGTGCCTCCTGGGGGGACTCCTACGAGCAGTACTTC.